What follows are 15 T cell receptor beta chains derived from one specimen sequenced in a study of control samples from healthy donors and cancer patients. Profiled with immunoSEQ multiplex PCR; TCRdb holds only in-frame clones, not every one. The data contain some 160,000 clones, roughly 94% of them singletons. The sequenced material came from blood. The receptor source for this set is a middle-aged woman in good health.

The chain links TRBV27 to TRBJ1-5; no firm D call. This CDR3 is built from 17 residues. Germline-derived CDR1 and CDR2 are MNHEY and SMNVEV (reference sequence). Trimming stripped 3 bases from V and 0 bases from J, with 15 bases between. The CDR3, as DNA: TGTGCCAGCAGTTTGAGAGCAAGGGAGAATAGCAATCAGCCCCAGCATTTT. Encoded protein: CASSLRARENSNQPQHF.

V and J are TRBV6-2 or TRBV6-3 and TRBJ1-4; a possible D gene is TRBD1 (5 bases). Germline V gene sequence: CDR1 MNHEY, CDR2 SVGEGT. The V end was cut by 6 bases, the J end by 0 bases, with 14 bases between. The CDR3 length is 16 residues. CDR3 in amino acids: CASRPQGLATNEKLFF. The CDR3 region has the DNA TGTGCCAGCAGACCTCAGGGCCTAGCAACTAATGAAAAACTGTTTTTT.

This chain links TRBV7-9 with TRBJ1-5; TRBD1 aligns across 7 bases. Trimming took 1 base from V and 1 from J; bases not matched to a gene: 1. Germline V gives CDR1 SEHNR, CDR2 FQNEAQ (reference sequence). The CDR3 spans 15 residues. CDR3 nucleotide sequence: TGTGCCAGCAGCTTAGGGGGACAGAGCAATCAGCCCCAGCATTTT. It is translated as CASSLGGQSNQPQHF.

This CDR3 is CASSYITGSGYTF. CDR3 bases: TGTGCCAGCAGTTACATCACAGGGAGTGGCTACACCTTC. The chain uses TRBV6-2 or TRBV6-3 and TRBJ1-2, with a weak D call TRBD1 (6 bases). The CDR3 extends over 13 amino acids. Germline-derived CDR1 and CDR2 are MNHEY and SVGEGT. V shed 2 bases and J shed 7 bases, with 11 bases lying between them.

V and J are TRBV18 and TRBJ1-4; maybe TRBD1 (5 bases). This CDR3 is 14 amino acids long. In germline, CDR1 is KGHSH, CDR2 LQKENI. With 3 bases removed from V and 8 bases from J, the gap between germline ends came to 13 bases. The DNA for the CDR3 is TGTGCCAGCTCACCGACAGTTCGTCCAGAAAAACTGTTTTTT. Its translation is CASSPTVRPEKLFF. Drawing the rest from reference TRBV18 and TRBJ1-4, the complete variable domain is NAGVMQNPRHLVRRRGQEARLRCSPMKGHSHVYWYRQLPEEGLKFMVYLQKENIIDESGMPKERFSAEFPKEGPSILRIQQVVRGDSAAYFCASSPTVRPEKLFFGSGTQLSVL.

A single count supports this clone. V is TRBV19 and J is TRBJ1-5; weak D call: TRBD1 (6 bases). Germline lookup yields CDR1 LNHDA and CDR2 SQIVND (reference sequence). The CDR3 runs to 18 residues. Deletions cut 5 bases from V and 0 bases from J, with 20 bases between. The CDR3 region has the DNA TGTGCCAGTAGTCCCCCCAGGACAGCCGCCTATAGCAATCAGCCCCAGCATTTT. Its protein product is CASSPPRTAAYSNQPQHF.

The chain joins TRBV4-3 to TRBJ1-4; D is perhaps TRBD1 (5 bases). The V end was cut by 0 bases, the J end by 1 base, with 9 bases between. The CDR3 consists of 16 residues. The germline gives CDR1 LGHNA, CDR2 YSLEER. The CDR3 reads CASSQDGRGTNEKLFF. In DNA, the CDR3 is TGCGCCAGCAGCCAAGATGGAAGGGGAACTAATGAAAAACTGTTTTTT.

The count of this clone is one. The chain links TRBV4-3 to TRBJ2-7, with TRBD1 matching over 7 bases. Germline trimming cut 3 bases from V and 0 bases from J; bases unmatched to any gene: 5. CDR1 and CDR2 from the germline V gene are LGHNA and YSLEER. The CDR3 consists of 15 residues. CDR3 amino acids: CASSQYRDSSYEQYF. The CDR3 nucleotides read TGCGCCAGCAGCCAGTATCGGGACAGCTCCTACGAGCAGTACTTC.

J is TRBJ2-2 and V is TRBV11-3, with 8 bases that match TRBD1. The J segment lost 3 bases and the V segment lost 5 bases, leaving 14 bases of the junction unmatched. Germline V gene lookup returns CDR1 SGHNT and CDR2 YENEEA. This CDR3 has 18 amino acids. CDR3 sequence: CASSPTRTGNRDTGELFF. DNA for the CDR3: TGTGCCAGCAGCCCGACCCGGACAGGGAATAGGGACACCGGGGAGCTGTTTTTT.

The V gene is TRBV19, the J gene TRBJ2-5; the D gene is possibly TRBD2 (7 bases). V gave up 5 bases and J gave up 4 bases, with 17 bases separating them. In germline, CDR1 is LNHDA, CDR2 SQIVND (reference sequence). CDR3 size: 15 residues. The CDR3 DNA sequence: TGTGCCAGTAGTGTCGGGGGGACAATTGGAGAGACCCAGTACTTC. The encoded protein is CASSVGGTIGETQYF.

V gene TRBV6-2 or TRBV6-3 combines with J gene TRBJ2-2; the D gene could be TRBD1 or TRBD2 (6 bases each). The germline CDR1 and CDR2 sequences are MNHEY and SVGEGT. This CDR3 is built from 14 residues. V gave up 6 bases and J gave up 6 bases, with 14 bases separating them. Here the CDR3 DNA reads TGTGCCAGCAGCCGAAGAGGGGGGTCCGGGGAGCTGTTTTTT. It yields the protein CASSRRGGSGELFF.

The V and J genes are TRBV2 and TRBJ1-2, with 8 positions matching TRBD1. The CDR3 has 12 residues. Trimming at V came to 5 bases and at J to 4 bases, leaving 0 bases not matched to a gene. CDR1 is SNHLY and CDR2 is FYNNEI in the germline V gene. The CDR3 bases are TGTGCCAGCAGTACAGGGGGCTATGGCTACACCTTC. It specifies CASSTGGYGYTF.

V usage is TRBV5-6 and J usage is TRBJ2-5, with D perhaps matching TRBD2 (6 bases). Trimming removed 4 bases from V and 5 bases from J, with 12 bases in between. The germline V gene has CDR1 SGHDT and CDR2 YYEEEE. This CDR3 comprises 13 residues. As DNA, the CDR3 is TGTGCCAGCAGCCGGGGGAGCCCCGAGACCCAGTACTTC. Translating it yields CASSRGSPETQYF.

This clone was observed once. V gene TRBV7-6 combines with J gene TRBJ1-4; 9 nucleotides align to TRBD1. Losses at the gene ends were 5 bases for V and 8 bases for J; bases not matched to a gene: 9. CDR1 and CDR2 (germline): SGHVS, FNYEAQ. The CDR3 totals 15 residues. CDR3 in amino acids: CASSRQGGINEKLFF. The CDR3 nucleotides are TGTGCCAGCAGCAGACAGGGGGGAATCAACGAAAAACTGTTTTTT.

This CDR3 is CASSLGPSGIPNEQFF. The CDR3 DNA reads as TGTGCCAGCAGCTTAGGTCCTAGCGGAATCCCCAATGAGCAGTTCTTC. The genes are TRBV7-2 and TRBJ2-1; 7 bases agree with TRBD2. The junction had 9 bases not matched to a gene; V was cut back by 1 base and J by 6 bases. CDR1 and CDR2 (germline): SGHTA, FQGNSA. The CDR3 is 16 residues long.